Listed below are T cell receptor beta chains from one sample, sequenced in a study of shared clonotypes between healthy human individuals. Profiled with immunoSEQ multiplex PCR; TCRdb holds only in-frame clones, not every one. This sample yields some 1 million clones, of which around 74% are seen a single time; roughly 1.4% belongs to the top ten. The specimen was memory CD4+ T cells sorted from blood. The receptors come from a man in his late teens or twenties in good health. CDR3s include the opening cysteine and the closing phenylalanine or tryptophan. The order of the fields is clone size, J gene, V gene, CDR3 length, D gene, CDR3 protein, CDR3 DNA. D genes are given only for firm matches. Expanded clones get a size class; other rows say once, few or many, or leave the size out.

clone_size: -
j_call: TRBJ1-1
v_call: TRBV29-1
cdr3_length: 14
d_call: TRBD1
cdr3_aa: CSVENRGPNTEAFF
cdr3_nt: TGCAGCGTTGAAAACAGGGGACCTAACACTGAAGCTTTCTTT

clone_size: -
j_call: TRBJ2-3
v_call: TRBV4-1
cdr3_length: 17
d_call: TRBD2
cdr3_aa: CASSQEGSGSISDTQYF
cdr3_nt: TGCGCCAGCAGCCAAGAGGGTAGCGGGAGTATCTCAGATACGCAGTATTTT

clone_size: -
j_call: TRBJ1-6
v_call: TRBV5-1
cdr3_length: 13
d_call: TRBD1
cdr3_aa: CASTPGGDSPLHF
cdr3_nt: TGCGCCAGCACACCAGGGGGCGATTCACCCCTCCACTTT

clone_size: -
j_call: TRBJ2-5
v_call: TRBV10-3
cdr3_length: 13
d_call: -
cdr3_aa: CAISEDGSETQYF
cdr3_nt: TGTGCCATCAGTGAGGACGGCTCGGAGACCCAGTACTTC

clone_size: -
j_call: TRBJ2-5
v_call: TRBV18
cdr3_length: 14
d_call: TRBD2
cdr3_aa: CASSPPGLAGMRDF
cdr3_nt: TGTGCCAGCTCACCACCGGGACTAGCGGGGATGAGGGACTTC

clone_size: -
j_call: TRBJ2-5
v_call: TRBV2
cdr3_length: 18
d_call: TRBD2
cdr3_aa: CASSPPGGGRRYLGTQYF
cdr3_nt: TGTGCCAGCAGCCCCCCGGGCGGCGGGAGGCGCTATCTGGGGACCCAGTACTTC

clone_size: -
j_call: TRBJ2-7
v_call: TRBV6-1
cdr3_length: 15
d_call: TRBD2
cdr3_aa: CASSPRASGGYEQYF
cdr3_nt: TGTGCCAGCAGTCCCCGGGCTAGCGGGGGCTACGAGCAGTACTTC

clone_size: -
j_call: TRBJ1-2
v_call: TRBV5-4
cdr3_length: 14
d_call: -
cdr3_aa: CASSLGLDSYGYTF
cdr3_nt: TGTGCCAGCAGCTTGGGACTAGACAGTTATGGCTACACCTTC

clone_size: -
j_call: TRBJ2-1
v_call: TRBV6-1
cdr3_length: 13
d_call: -
cdr3_aa: CASSEHQDGEQFF
cdr3_nt: TGTGCCAGCAGTGAACACCAGGACGGTGAGCAGTTCTTC

clone_size: -
j_call: TRBJ2-2
v_call: TRBV28
cdr3_length: 12
d_call: -
cdr3_aa: CASSFRAGELFF
cdr3_nt: TGTGCCAGCAGTTTCAGGGCCGGGGAGCTGTTTTTT

clone_size: -
j_call: TRBJ1-1
v_call: TRBV9
cdr3_length: 13
d_call: -
cdr3_aa: CASSAGLGTEAFF
cdr3_nt: TGTGCCAGCAGCGCCGGCCTGGGGACTGAAGCTTTCTTT

clone_size: -
j_call: TRBJ2-7
v_call: TRBV7-6
cdr3_length: 14
d_call: -
cdr3_aa: CASSPGGFSHEQYF
cdr3_nt: TGTGCCAGCAGCCCAGGAGGATTCTCCCACGAGCAGTACTTC

clone_size: few
j_call: TRBJ2-7
v_call: TRBV29-1
cdr3_length: 13
d_call: TRBD2
cdr3_aa: CSVDNGGADEQYF
cdr3_nt: TGCAGCGTTGACAACGGGGGGGCTGACGAGCAGTACTTC

clone_size: few
j_call: TRBJ2-7
v_call: TRBV27
cdr3_length: 11
d_call: -
cdr3_aa: CASSSRYEQYF
cdr3_nt: TGTGCCAGCAGTTCCCGCTACGAGCAGTACTTC

clone_size: -
j_call: TRBJ1-4
v_call: TRBV9
cdr3_length: 16
d_call: -
cdr3_aa: CASSPLGTPGGEKLFF
cdr3_nt: TGTGCCAGCAGCCCCCTCGGGACGCCGGGAGGGGAAAAACTGTTTTTT

clone_size: -
j_call: TRBJ1-1
v_call: TRBV29-1
cdr3_length: 13
d_call: -
cdr3_aa: CSVVWDMNTEAFF
cdr3_nt: TGCAGCGTTGTTTGGGATATGAACACTGAAGCTTTCTTT

clone_size: -
j_call: TRBJ1-1
v_call: TRBV7-2
cdr3_length: 16
d_call: -
cdr3_aa: CASSPLVAGRNTEAFF
cdr3_nt: TGTGCCAGCAGCCCACTGGTTGCTGGGAGGAACACTGAAGCTTTCTTT

clone_size: -
j_call: TRBJ2-7
v_call: TRBV4-2
cdr3_length: 18
d_call: TRBD2
cdr3_aa: CASSQVSIAGGIPYEQYF
cdr3_nt: TGTGCCAGCAGCCAAGTATCAATAGCGGGAGGGATTCCCTACGAGCAGTACTTC

clone_size: -
j_call: TRBJ2-7
v_call: TRBV2
cdr3_length: 13
d_call: -
cdr3_aa: CASRSTGSHEQYF
cdr3_nt: TGTGCCAGTAGATCTACAGGGTCCCACGAGCAGTACTTC

clone_size: once
j_call: TRBJ2-3
v_call: TRBV7-2
cdr3_length: 17
d_call: TRBD2
cdr3_aa: CASSLVSASGRAAVQYF
cdr3_nt: TGTGCCAGCAGCTTAGTCTCGGCTAGCGGGAGGGCCGCGGTGCAGTATTTT

clone_size: -
j_call: TRBJ1-1
v_call: TRBV12-5
cdr3_length: 18
d_call: TRBD1
cdr3_aa: CASGLPAPRDRAISGTFF
cdr3_nt: TGTGCTAGTGGTTTGCCCGCGCCTAGGGACAGGGCCATCAGTGGGACTTTCTTT

clone_size: -
j_call: TRBJ1-6
v_call: TRBV19
cdr3_length: 17
d_call: -
cdr3_aa: CASSLFYRSSYNSPLHF
cdr3_nt: TGTGCCAGTAGCCTCTTCTACAGGAGCTCCTATAATTCACCCCTCCACTTT

clone_size: few
j_call: TRBJ1-2
v_call: TRBV10-3
cdr3_length: 13
d_call: -
cdr3_aa: CAISESNSDGYTF
cdr3_nt: TGTGCCATCAGTGAGTCTAATTCCGACGGCTACACCTTC

clone_size: -
j_call: TRBJ2-3
v_call: TRBV27
cdr3_length: 16
d_call: TRBD2
cdr3_aa: CASRDDQRDVTDTQYF
cdr3_nt: TGTGCCAGCAGAGATGACCAGCGGGATGTCACAGATACGCAGTATTTT

clone_size: -
j_call: TRBJ1-6
v_call: TRBV6-1
cdr3_length: 19
d_call: TRBD1
cdr3_aa: CASSEWLQQGASFNSPLHF
cdr3_nt: TGTGCCAGCAGTGAATGGTTACAGCAGGGGGCTTCTTTTAATTCACCCCTCCACTTT

clone_size: -
j_call: TRBJ2-1
v_call: TRBV7-9
cdr3_length: 16
d_call: TRBD2
cdr3_aa: CASSLDRASGYNEQFF
cdr3_nt: TGTGCCAGCAGCTTAGATCGTGCTAGCGGGTACAATGAGCAGTTCTTC

clone_size: many
j_call: TRBJ2-1
v_call: TRBV12-5
cdr3_length: 18
d_call: TRBD1
cdr3_aa: CASGLVERGRLDENEQFF
cdr3_nt: TGTGCTAGTGGTTTGGTAGAAAGGGGGCGGCTCGACGAGAATGAGCAGTTCTTC

clone_size: -
j_call: TRBJ2-7
v_call: TRBV6-5
cdr3_length: 11
d_call: -
cdr3_aa: CASSYGSFQYF
cdr3_nt: TGTGCCAGCAGTTACGGTTCTTTCCAGTACTTC

clone_size: -
j_call: TRBJ1-6
v_call: TRBV6-5
cdr3_length: 16
d_call: -
cdr3_aa: CASSSDRQAGNSPLHF
cdr3_nt: TGTGCCAGCAGTTCAGACAGGCAAGCGGGTAATTCACCCCTCCACTTT

clone_size: -
j_call: TRBJ2-3
v_call: TRBV11-2
cdr3_length: 16
d_call: -
cdr3_aa: CASSLDPRPDTDTQYF
cdr3_nt: TGTGCCAGCAGCTTAGATCCCCGGCCGGACACAGATACGCAGTATTTT

clone_size: -
j_call: TRBJ2-3
v_call: TRBV18
cdr3_length: 13
d_call: -
cdr3_aa: CASSRQSTDTQYF
cdr3_nt: TGTGCCAGCTCAAGACAGAGCACAGATACGCAGTATTTT

clone_size: -
j_call: TRBJ1-2
v_call: TRBV29-1
cdr3_length: 10
d_call: -
cdr3_aa: CSAGSGAHTF
cdr3_nt: TGCAGCGCCGGGTCGGGGGCGCACACCTTC

clone_size: -
j_call: TRBJ2-2
v_call: TRBV10-3
cdr3_length: 15
d_call: -
cdr3_aa: CAISESVLRTGELFF
cdr3_nt: TGTGCCATCAGTGAGTCCGTCCTACGGACCGGGGAGCTGTTTTTT

clone_size: -
j_call: TRBJ2-3
v_call: TRBV7-3
cdr3_length: 16
d_call: -
cdr3_aa: CASSSRVDRQTDTQYF
cdr3_nt: TGTGCCAGCAGCTCCCGCGTTGACAGGCAGACAGATACGCAGTATTTT

clone_size: once
j_call: TRBJ1-1
v_call: TRBV5-1
cdr3_length: 14
d_call: -
cdr3_aa: CASSVAPMNTEAFF
cdr3_nt: TGCGCCAGCAGCGTTGCTCCCATGAACACTGAAGCTTTCTTT

clone_size: few
j_call: TRBJ1-1
v_call: TRBV20-1
cdr3_length: 11
d_call: -
cdr3_aa: CSASGRERAFF
cdr3_nt: TGCAGTGCTAGCGGGAGGGAGAGAGCTTTCTTT

clone_size: -
j_call: TRBJ2-1
v_call: TRBV5-1
cdr3_length: 15
d_call: TRBD2
cdr3_aa: CASSLGGGPNNEQFF
cdr3_nt: TGCGCCAGCAGCTTAGGCGGGGGACCCAACAATGAGCAGTTCTTC

clone_size: -
j_call: TRBJ2-1
v_call: TRBV2
cdr3_length: 14
d_call: -
cdr3_aa: CASAQRLAYNEQFF
cdr3_nt: TGTGCCAGCGCACAGCGGCTAGCCTACAATGAGCAGTTCTTC

clone_size: -
j_call: TRBJ2-2
v_call: TRBV6-5
cdr3_length: 16
d_call: TRBD2
cdr3_aa: CASSYLRTSFTGELFF
cdr3_nt: TGTGCCAGCAGTTACCTTAGGACTAGCTTTACCGGGGAGCTGTTTTTT

clone_size: -
j_call: TRBJ1-1
v_call: TRBV7-8
cdr3_length: 12
d_call: -
cdr3_aa: CASSWQGTEAFF
cdr3_nt: TGTGCCAGCAGCTGGCAGGGGACTGAAGCTTTCTTT

clone_size: -
j_call: TRBJ2-3
v_call: TRBV4-3
cdr3_length: 15
d_call: TRBD2
cdr3_aa: CASSQGLAGADTQYF
cdr3_nt: TGCGCCAGCAGCCAGGGACTAGCGGGAGCAGATACGCAGTATTTT

clone_size: -
j_call: TRBJ2-7
v_call: TRBV12-5
cdr3_length: 15
d_call: -
cdr3_aa: CASGPGHPSSYEQYF
cdr3_nt: TGTGCTAGTGGGCCGGGACACCCAAGCTCCTACGAGCAGTACTTC

clone_size: -
j_call: TRBJ2-5
v_call: TRBV29-1
cdr3_length: 14
d_call: -
cdr3_aa: CSVGFGNFQETQYF
cdr3_nt: TGCAGCGTTGGATTCGGTAATTTCCAAGAGACCCAGTACTTC

clone_size: few
j_call: TRBJ1-5
v_call: TRBV7-2
cdr3_length: 16
d_call: -
cdr3_aa: CASSLEGPGRNQPQHF
cdr3_nt: TGTGCCAGCAGCTTAGAGGGGCCAGGGAGGAATCAGCCCCAGCATTTT

clone_size: few
j_call: TRBJ1-1
v_call: TRBV11-3
cdr3_length: 14
d_call: -
cdr3_aa: CASSLGGKNTEAFF
cdr3_nt: TGTGCCAGCAGCTTAGGGGGGAAGAACACTGAAGCTTTCTTT

clone_size: -
j_call: TRBJ2-3
v_call: TRBV19
cdr3_length: 15
d_call: TRBD2
cdr3_aa: CASSGWGGPADTQYF
cdr3_nt: TGTGCCAGTAGTGGGTGGGGGGGACCGGCAGATACGCAGTATTTT

clone_size: -
j_call: TRBJ1-1
v_call: TRBV19
cdr3_length: 17
d_call: TRBD1
cdr3_aa: CASQPSVRDRGYTEAFF
cdr3_nt: TGTGCCAGCCAACCCTCCGTCCGGGACAGGGGGTACACTGAAGCTTTCTTT

clone_size: -
j_call: TRBJ2-4
v_call: TRBV27
cdr3_length: 15
d_call: TRBD2
cdr3_aa: CASSWGGRAQDIQYF
cdr3_nt: TGTGCCAGCAGTTGGGGCGGGAGGGCCCAAGACATTCAGTACTTC

clone_size: once
j_call: TRBJ2-1
v_call: TRBV2
cdr3_length: 16
d_call: TRBD2
cdr3_aa: CASTRTSGRASNEQFF
cdr3_nt: TGTGCCAGCACTCGGACTAGCGGGAGGGCTAGTAATGAGCAGTTCTTC

clone_size: many
j_call: TRBJ2-7
v_call: TRBV2
cdr3_length: 14
d_call: TRBD1
cdr3_aa: CASSERGQGAEQYF
cdr3_nt: TGTGCCAGCAGTGAGCGGGGACAGGGGGCCGAGCAGTACTTC

clone_size: -
j_call: TRBJ1-6
v_call: TRBV12-5
cdr3_length: 17
d_call: -
cdr3_aa: CASGSPTGLSYNSPLHF
cdr3_nt: TGTGCTAGTGGTTCGCCGACAGGTCTCTCCTATAATTCACCCCTCCACTTT

clone_size: -
j_call: TRBJ1-1
v_call: TRBV18
cdr3_length: 17
d_call: -
cdr3_aa: CASSPPGLTGRATEAFF
cdr3_nt: TGTGCCAGCTCACCACCGGGTTTAACAGGCAGGGCCACTGAAGCTTTCTTT